The 6 T cell receptor beta chains presented below share a single source sample, sequenced in a study of beta chain features in type 1 diabetes. Since all of the isolated RNA was reverse transcribed, expressed TCRB transcripts were what got sequenced. Profiled with immunoSEQ multiplex PCR; TCRdb holds only in-frame clones, not every one. There are around 120,000 clones in the sample; around a sixth occur only once, and roughly 2.6% lies in the top ten. Study-wide results and caveats: Shortening of TCRB CDR3s, moderate but significant, appeared in all four CD4+ subsets of Type 1 diabetes patients.

Which antigens these TCRs recognize remains unknown. What was sequenced was central memory CD4+ T cells from blood. These receptors were collected from a man between 18 and 29 years old with type 1 diabetes.

The chain couples TRBV28 to TRBJ2-7, with 8 bases matching TRBD2. CDR3 length: 14 amino acids. Germline CDR1 MDHEN, CDR2 SYDVKM. The ends lost 2 bases at V and 3 bases at J; junction bases unmatched: 3. The CDR3 loop reads CASSLTGGFYEQYF. CDR3 nucleotides: TGTGCCAGCAGTTTAACGGGGGGGTTCTACGAGCAGTACTTC. Using reference TRBV28 and TRBJ2-7 for the parts outside the CDR3, the full variable domain is DVKVTQSSRYLVKRTGEKVFLECVQDMDHENMFWYRQDPGLGLRLIYFSYDVKMKEKGDIPEGYSVSREKKERFSLILESASTNQTSMYLCASSLTGGFYEQYFGPGTRLTVT.

Worth noting for this clone: The same CDR3 arises from other DNA sequences in this sample as well. The chain uses TRBV5-1 and TRBJ2-5; no clear D. Germline loops: CDR1 SGHRS, CDR2 YFSETQ. V was cut by 0 bases and J by 2 bases, with 2 bases left in between. This CDR3 spans 12 amino acids. The CDR3 DNA is TGCGCCAGCAGCTTGGGGCAAGAGACCCAGTACTTC. Residues: CASSLGQETQYF.

This clone has just a few counts. Other nucleotide sequences in the sample specify the same CDR3. V is TRBV18 and J is TRBJ2-3; no reliable D call. Germline loops: CDR1 KGHSH, CDR2 LQKENI. V was shortened by 3 bases and J by 2 bases, with 6 bases between the two germline ends. CDR3 length: 13 amino acids. CDR3 residues: CASSPRATDTQYF. CDR3 coding DNA: TGTGCCAGCTCACCTCGGGCCACAGATACGCAGTATTTT.

V gene TRBV28 combines with J gene TRBJ2-1, with TRBD2 matching over 9 bases. V lost 5 bases to trimming and J lost 0 bases; unmatched junction nucleotides: 14. CDR1 is MDHEN, CDR2 SYDVKM, per germline. This CDR3 has 19 residues. The CDR3 spells CASSPPPGGGGDSYNEQFF. As DNA, the CDR3 is TGTGCCAGCAGTCCGCCGCCCGGGGGCGGGGGGGACTCCTACAATGAGCAGTTCTTC.

This clone appeared a single time. V and J are TRBV4-3 and TRBJ1-2, with D hard to call. Germline V gene lookup returns CDR1 LGHNA and CDR2 YSLEER. V was trimmed by 0 bases and J by 5 bases, leaving 13 bases between them. The length of the CDR3 is 15 residues. The CDR3 here is CASSQESRTAYGYTF. CDR3 nucleotides: TGCGCCAGCAGCCAAGAGAGTAGGACGGCGTATGGCTACACCTTC.

In this sample, this clone turned up a few times. This chain uses TRBV7-2 with TRBJ2-3; D unclear. This CDR3 has 12 residues. V was shortened by 5 bases and J by 4 bases, with 7 bases between the two germline ends. Germline V gene lookup returns CDR1 SGHTA and CDR2 FQGNSA. The CDR3 nucleotides are TGTGCCAGCAGCCCGTATGCAGATACGCAGTATTTT. As protein: CASSPYADTQYF.